This T cell receptor (beta chain) emerged from a study of blood T cell dynamics during melanoma immunotherapy. Points on this clone: Its target is unknown.

The time point here: pre-treatment baseline. Samples come from before therapy and from week 3 after the first blockade cycle. No patient had earlier systemic cancer treatment, concurrent immunosuppressants, or another active cancer. For sorted CD8+ subsets, all extracted DNA was loaded. Libraries were prepared by immunoSEQ multiplex PCR; TCRdb keeps only in-frame clonotypes and omits some of them. Among approximately 4,500 clones listed, 90% to 98% were seen once. The study's findings and limits: The study could not tell melanoma-specific clones from general immune activation.

CDR1 is SEHNR and CDR2 is FQNEAQ in the germline V gene (reference sequence). V lost 5 bases and J 2 bases, leaving 4 bases between the germline ends. This CDR3 is built from 12 residues. The chain links TRBV7-9 to TRBJ2-1; D not certain. The receptor comes from a human donor with melanoma. The sequencing here drew on effector memory CD8+ T cells from blood, taken from a patient treated with checkpoint blockade. CDR3 sequence: CASSEAYNEQFF. CDR3 DNA: TGTGCCAGCAGCGAGGCCTACAATGAGCAGTTCTTC.